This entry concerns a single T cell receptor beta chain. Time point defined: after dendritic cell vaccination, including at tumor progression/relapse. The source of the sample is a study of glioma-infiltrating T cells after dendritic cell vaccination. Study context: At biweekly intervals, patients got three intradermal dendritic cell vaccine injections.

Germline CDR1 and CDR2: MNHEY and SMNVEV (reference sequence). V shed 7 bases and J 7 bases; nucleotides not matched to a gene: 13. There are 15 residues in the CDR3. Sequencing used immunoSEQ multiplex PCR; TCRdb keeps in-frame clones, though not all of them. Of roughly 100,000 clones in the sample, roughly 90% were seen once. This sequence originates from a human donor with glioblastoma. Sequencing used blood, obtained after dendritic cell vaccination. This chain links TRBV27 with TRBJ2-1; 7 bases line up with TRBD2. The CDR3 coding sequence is TGTGCCAGCAAGAGAGGGCTAGCGGAAGGGAATGAGCAGTTCTTC. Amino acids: CASKRGLAEGNEQFF.